This T cell receptor beta chain appears in the sequencing data of a study of T-cell memory formation after mild COVID-19. The CDR3 has 16 amino acids. V shed 0 bases and J shed 0 bases, with 12 bases lying between them. Germline V gene lookup returns CDR1 SGHVS and CDR2 FQNEAQ. In TCRdb, the 5' RACE reads were re-called with MiXCR into one record per CDR3 protein. The sample holds under 600,000 distinct CDR3 sequences, about 20% seen once. The sequence came from an adult woman who had mild COVID-19 (a few samples of this study predate the infection). Cell type and time point are not known. Source material: PBMCs or a T cell subset sorted from them (not recorded which). The chain uses TRBV7-8 and TRBJ2-7; D gene uncertain. The CDR3 DNA is TGTGCCAGCAGCTTAGCGCGATTCAGGAGCTCCTACGAGCAGTACTTC. It encodes CASSLARFRSSYEQYF. The variable domain in full, completed from reference TRBV7-8 and TRBJ2-7, reads GAGVSQSPRYKVAKRGQDVALRCDPISGHVSLFWYQQALGQGPEFLTYFQNEAQLDKSGLPSDRFFAERPEGSVSTLKIQRTQQEDSAVYLCASSLARFRSSYEQYFGPGTRLTVT.